This passage covers 2 T cell receptor beta chains from one sample sequenced in a study of T cell responses to AZD1222 COVID-19 vaccine. Here immunoSEQ multiplex PCR was the method, and the copy in TCRdb shows in-frame clones only, minus some. The sample has 170,000 or so clones, 90% seen once. Sequencing used peripheral blood, obtained on day 0 of AZD1222 vaccination. These receptors were collected from an adult in good health.

V and J are TRBV2 and TRBJ1-5; TRBD1 matches 10 bases. Germline V gene lookup returns CDR1 SNHLY and CDR2 FYNNEI. V dropped 8 bases and J dropped 3; count of bases not matched to a gene: 7. The CDR3 runs to 15 residues. CDR3 sequence: CASATGGPYNQPQHF. The DNA for the CDR3 is TGTGCCAGCGCGACAGGGGGCCCTTACAATCAGCCCCAGCATTTT.

The chain carries TRBV6-2 or TRBV6-3 and TRBJ1-6, with 7 bases that match TRBD1. The CDR3 runs to 13 residues. Per the germline V gene, CDR1 is MNHEY and CDR2 is SVGEGT. Trimming took 6 bases from V and 8 from J; bases not matched to a gene: 4. Here the CDR3 DNA reads TGTGCCAGCAGCGACAGGGTACATTCACCCCTCCACTTT. As protein: CASSDRVHSPLHF.